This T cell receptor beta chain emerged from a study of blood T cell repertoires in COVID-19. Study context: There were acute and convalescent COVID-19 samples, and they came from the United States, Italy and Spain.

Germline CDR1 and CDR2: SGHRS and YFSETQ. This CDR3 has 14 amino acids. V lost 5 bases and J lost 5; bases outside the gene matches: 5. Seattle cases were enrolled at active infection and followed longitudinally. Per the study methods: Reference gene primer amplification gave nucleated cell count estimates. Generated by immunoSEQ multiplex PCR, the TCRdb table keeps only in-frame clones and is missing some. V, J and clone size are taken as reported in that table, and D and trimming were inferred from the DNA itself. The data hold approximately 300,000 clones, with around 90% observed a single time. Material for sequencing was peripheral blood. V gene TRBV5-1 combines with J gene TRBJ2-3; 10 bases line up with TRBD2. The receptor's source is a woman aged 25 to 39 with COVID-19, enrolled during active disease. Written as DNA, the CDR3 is TGCGCCAGCAGGCCTAGCGGGAGTCGAGATACGCAGTATTTT. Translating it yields CASRPSGSRDTQYF.